In this sample, the clone carrying this TCR beta chain turned up once. V lost 6 bases to trimming and J lost 9 bases, with 17 bases between them. CDR1 and CDR2 (germline): LNHDA, SQIVND (reference sequence). The CDR3 runs to 14 residues. Original handling: It was from reference gene primer amplification that nucleated cell counts were estimated. The data were produced by immunoSEQ multiplex PCR, yet TCRdb's version contains in-frame clones alone and is incomplete. V, J and clone size derive from that table, while D and trimming were established from the DNA sequence. The sample records roughly 500,000 clones, roughly 88% being singletons. The data are from a study of blood T cell repertoires in COVID-19. Across the study: Spain, Italy and the United States supplied samples that represented acute and convalescent COVID-19.

The sequencing input was peripheral blood. This clonotype was obtained from a human donor in a cohort sampled during active COVID-19. V and J are TRBV19 and TRBJ1-4, with unresolved D. The DNA of the CDR3 is TGTGCCAGTAGCCCTCCGGACTCCAGGAAAAAACTGTTTTTT. It codes for CASSPPDSRKKLFF.